The entry below describes one T cell receptor beta chain. Antigen unknown. Method: immunoSEQ multiplex PCR; TCRdb's copy keeps in-frame clones and lacks some. This table has approximately 69,000 clones, approximately 86% appearing once. The V and J ends lost 7 bases and 2 bases, in that order; junction bases with no gene match: 8. This CDR3 spans 15 amino acids. The germline gives CDR1 MNHEY, CDR2 SMNVEV (reference sequence). The data stem from a study of OX40 agonist ivuxolimab in advanced cancers. Study as a whole: Eligibility admitted prior anti-PD-1, anti-PD-L1 or anti-CTLA-4 therapy; about 40% had some.

Study-level findings and limits: Nonresponders included some who also had low normalized T-cell clonal expansion. In the 0.1 to 3.0 mg/kg range, CD4+ and CD8+ blood T cells had expanded clonally by week 6.

The rearrangement links TRBV27 to TRBJ2-1; 7 bases map to TRBD2. Here the sequenced sample was CD4+ or CD8+ T cells sorted from blood, taken in a trial of the OX40 agonist ivuxolimab. This clonotype was obtained from an adult with an advanced solid tumor such as melanoma, head and neck, liver or kidney cancer. The CDR3, as DNA: TGTGCCAGCAATTCGGGGGGTCATCCCTACAATGAGCAGTTCTTC. Translated: CASNSGGHPYNEQFF.